This TCR beta chain is drawn from a study of vaccination effects on CD4 cells after COVID-19 (dated by TCRdb to 2022 to 2024). Describing the broader study: In the ViraFEST assay, PBMC were stimulated with viral peptide pools, and antigen-specific CD4+ T cell clonotypes were then identified by expansion using TCR sequencing. Each participant got two doses of an mRNA SARS-CoV-2 vaccine, either BNT162b2 or mRNA-1273. Altogether, around 11 COVID-19 convalescent patients and several SARS-CoV-2-naive healthy vaccine recipients made up the full study. Roughly 2.1 million PBMC per well were cultured in IMDM with around 5% human AB serum, around 9.1 IU/ml IL-2 and gentamicin, plus 10 ug/ml peptides. In both COVID-19 convalescent patients and infection-naive vaccine recipients, the study compared SARS-CoV-2 spike-specific CD4+ TCR repertoires from before mRNA vaccination with those from after it. In the study, cultures from other donors were sequenced using the Oncomine TCR Beta short-read assay on an Illumina iSeq 100.

Overall study results and their limits: Only a small number of convalescent patients were included, and no early post-infection timepoints were available, which limited the study. Clones induced by infection and clones induced by vaccination both contracted markedly at late timepoints after vaccination, which fits with T cell responses waning over time. Among healthy vaccine recipients, nearly all vaccine-induced clones were SARS-CoV-2 mono-reactive, and only 1 of 255 was cross-reactive with common cold coronaviruses.

The method was the immunoSEQ multiplex PCR assay. DNA from the CD4+ T cells that had been cultured and isolated underwent TCR beta CDR3 sequencing. Per the authors' processing: Non-productive TCR sequences were removed, reads were trimmed to the CDR3 region, and CDR3s of at least 7 amino acids were retained. The MANAFEST web app was used to pick out antigen-specific clonotypes by comparing their expansion in peptide wells with that in reference cultures. For clones to be considered positive, expansion at FDR<0.05 versus reference and all other wells, an odds ratio above 5, and a frequency above 0.1% in two replicate wells were required. Cross-reactive clonotypes were defined as significantly expanded in SARS-CoV-2 spike wells and in at least one common cold coronavirus spike condition. Using the stringdist R package, CDR3 similarity was measured by Levenshtein distance, and unrooted trees were constructed with ape in R 3.6.1. In TCRdb, the immuneACCESS table is reduced to in-frame sequences with V and J assigned. These tables do not hold every clone; where another copy was compared, an unresolved V gene accounts for under half, and the others remain unexplained. That table furnishes V, J and clone size, whereas the DNA furnished D and trimming. The sample table holds tens of thousands of clones, of which around 63% were seen once. Approximately 5% of the sample goes to the ten largest clones.

Comments on this clone: There is no known antigen for this receptor. Within one base of it there is no much larger clone, and no base qualities were kept.

After less than 13 days of culture, CD4+ T cells were isolated with the EasySep CD4+ T cell isolation kit. The absence of prior SARS-CoV-2 infection in healthy vaccine recipients was confirmed by negative nucleocapsid antibodies before and after vaccination. On days 3 and 7, half of the culture medium was replaced with fresh IL-2-containing medium. Unless otherwise noted, each peptide stimulation condition was cultured in triplicate wells. Using Ficoll-Paque Plus gradient centrifugation, PBMC were separated from whole blood and then either used fresh or cryopreserved at -140C. The QIAamp micro DNA kit was used to extract genomic DNA from the cultured CD4+ T cells. From cysteine to phenylalanine, the CDR3 is 14 amino acids long. Just the 42-base CDR3 DNA is kept, in frame starting at base 1. Sequences SGHNT (CDR1) and YYREEE (CDR2) are obtained from the germline V gene (reference sequence). V is clipped by 4 bases and J by 0 bases, and the sequence between their germline boundaries is 10 bases long.

Sample: CD4+ T cells from PBMCs cultured without peptide, taken before COVID-19 vaccination. The chain is made from TRBV5-4 and TRBJ1-1, with no confidently assigned D gene. The TCR originated in a human donor who received a COVID-19 vaccine. This receptor has the CDR3 CASSPRTLNTEAFF. Read as DNA, the sequence is TGTGCCAGCAGCCCCAGGACGTTGAACACTGAAGCTTTCTTT.